This entry features one TCR beta chain sequence. Per the original methods: For papillary thyroid cancer, a distant-metastasis classifier was constructed from CDR3 differences observed across clinicopathological groups. TCRdb reanalyzed the PCR reads with MiXCR. TCRdb, not the authors, supplied the V and J calls. The sample lists some 6,300 clones, 30% to 35% occurring once. The sample comes from a study of metastatic and nonmetastatic thyroid tumors. Background on the study: Repertoire comparisons spanned blood and tumor or nodule tissue from malignant and benign thyroid patients.

The entire patient cohort was treatment-naive prior to thyroid surgery. This receptor was obtained from a female donor with papillary thyroid cancer or a benign thyroid nodule (not recorded which). Some clones in this sample may be carry-over from other donors' samples. The sample taken for sequencing was adjacent normal tissue.

The CDR3 coding sequence is TGTGCCAGCAACTACTTAGCGGGGGGGCCACACACCGGGCATCTGTTTTTT. Amino acid sequence: CASNYLAGGPHTGHLFF. This chain links TRBV6-2 or TRBV6-3 with TRBJ2-2; 11 nucleotides match TRBD2. Germline CDR1 and CDR2: MNHEY and SVGEGT. The CDR3 is made up of 17 amino acids. J gave up 14 bases and V 7 bases, and 21 bases lay outside the gene matches.